One and the same sample provided the 20 T cell receptor beta chains below, sequenced in a study of T cell clonotyping in hematopoietic cell transplantation. Sequenced by immunoSEQ multiplex PCR; TCRdb stores in-frame clones only, minus some. The sample yields 69,000 or so clones, around 94% seen once. Sequencing used peripheral blood mononuclear cells. Receptors were obtained from a man in his forties or fifties in good health. Some clones in this sample may be carry-over from other donors' samples.

This clone has just one count. V and J are TRBV19 and TRBJ1-4; the match to TRBD1 covers 7 bases. The CDR3 runs to 15 residues. The germline V gene has CDR1 LNHDA and CDR2 SQIVND (reference sequence). The trim removed 5 bases at V and 5 bases at J, leaving 8 bases unmatched. The CDR3 here is CASSLQGQRNEKLFF. CDR3 DNA sequence: TGTGCCAGTAGTTTGCAGGGACAGAGAAATGAAAAACTGTTTTTT.

The chain combines TRBV2 with TRBJ1-2; 8 nucleotides line up with TRBD1. The CDR3 sequence is 16 residues long. Germline loops: CDR1 SNHLY, CDR2 FYNNEI. Losses at the gene ends were 3 bases for V and 4 bases for J; bases not matched to a gene: 10. The CDR3 DNA reads TGTGCCAGCAGTGAGGCACCAGGGGGCTTACCCTATGGCTACACCTTC. Translating gives CASSEAPGGLPYGYTF.

This chain joins TRBV10-1 and TRBJ2-5; 7 bases line up with TRBD1. The ends lost 4 bases at V and 2 bases at J; junction bases unmatched: 4. The CDR3 runs 14 residues. Germline values: CDR1 WNHNN, CDR2 SYGVQD (reference sequence). CDR3 nucleotides: TGCGCCAGCAGTGTAACAGGGGCTCAAGAGACCCAGTACTTC. Protein sequence: CASSVTGAQETQYF.

This chain joins TRBV28 and TRBJ1-2, with D hard to call. Germline V gives CDR1 MDHEN, CDR2 SYDVKM. The CDR3 consists of 12 residues. The germline V and J ends were trimmed by 3 bases and 4 bases, with 6 bases remaining between them. The CDR3 DNA follows: TGTGCCAGCAGTTTCGACCGCTATGGCTACACCTTC. Residues: CASSFDRYGYTF.

This clone has just a few counts. This rearrangement joins TRBV4-1 to TRBJ1-6; a possible D gene is TRBD1 (6 bases). Germline values: CDR1 MGHRA, CDR2 YSYEKL. Trimming removed 0 bases at V and 8 bases at J, with 11 bases between. This CDR3 has 15 amino acids. In DNA form, the CDR3 reads TGCGCCAGCAGCCAAGATGGGGGCAGGGATTCACCCCTCCACTTT. Protein product: CASSQDGGRDSPLHF.

V is TRBV29-1 and J is TRBJ2-7; the match to TRBD2 covers 9 bases. Per germline, CDR1 SQVTM and CDR2 ANQGSEA. V lost 4 bases and J lost 1; bases outside the gene matches: 5. CDR3 length equals 14 residues. The CDR3 loop is CSVVWLAGSYEQYF. CDR3 bases: TGCAGCGTTGTTTGGCTAGCGGGATCCTACGAGCAGTACTTC.

The V gene is TRBV5-1, the J gene TRBJ2-1, with a possible D match to TRBD2 (5 bases). The CDR3 is made up of 15 amino acids. V lost 1 base to trimming and J lost 0 bases, with 8 bases between them. The germline V gene has CDR1 SGHRS and CDR2 YFSETQ. The CDR3 nucleotides read TGCGCCAGCAGCTTGAGCGGTAGCTCCTACAATGAGCAGTTCTTC. As protein: CASSLSGSSYNEQFF.

The chain carries TRBV30 and TRBJ2-7, with D tentatively TRBD2 (6 bases). Trimming stripped 4 bases from V and 0 bases from J, with 10 bases between. The germline CDR1 and CDR2 sequences are GTSNPN and SVGIG (reference sequence). This CDR3 comprises 13 residues. CDR3: CAWKVGGSYEQYF. The CDR3 nucleotides are TGTGCCTGGAAGGTCGGGGGCTCCTACGAGCAGTACTTC.

The rearrangement links TRBV7-9 to TRBJ1-1; D gene unclear. Looked up from germline, CDR1 is SEHNR and CDR2 is FQNEAQ (reference sequence). V lost 1 base to trimming and J lost 11 bases, with 14 bases between them. The CDR3 has 13 amino acids. The CDR3 region is CASSLDGEQLAFF. The CDR3 bases are TGTGCCAGCAGCTTAGATGGGGAACAGCTCGCTTTCTTT.

This chain uses TRBV6-6 with TRBJ1-1; D is unresolved. CDR1 is MNHNY, CDR2 SVGAGI, per germline (reference sequence). V was clipped by 7 bases and J by 10 bases, with 16 bases between them. The CDR3 consists of 12 residues. Here the CDR3 reads CASNSGGEGAFF. The CDR3 DNA reads as TGTGCCAGCAATTCCGGTGGAGAGGGAGCTTTCTTT.

The chain employs TRBV11-2 and TRBJ2-3; 8 bases line up with TRBD2. CDR3 length: 15 residues. Trimming at V came to 0 bases and at J to 5 bases, leaving 4 bases not matched to a gene. The germline CDR1 and CDR2 sequences are SGHAT and FQNNGV. CDR3 in DNA: TGTGCCAGCAGCTTAGACCCGGGGGGGGGAGATACGCAGTATTTT. Protein: CASSLDPGGGDTQYF.

V usage is TRBV7-2 and J usage is TRBJ2-7; 7 nucleotides match TRBD1. This CDR3 is 12 amino acids long. V dropped 4 bases and J dropped 4; count of bases not matched to a gene: 1. The germline V gene encodes CDR1 SGHTA and CDR2 FQGNSA. The CDR3 nucleotides are TGTGCCAGCAGCTCGACAGGGTACGAGCAGTACTTC. Encoded protein: CASSSTGYEQYF.

This clone came up once. The V and J genes are TRBV4-3 and TRBJ2-1; TRBD1 agrees at 7 bases. The germline CDR1 and CDR2 sequences are LGHNA and YSLEER. This CDR3 is 18 amino acids long. Germline trimming cut 0 bases from V and 4 bases from J; bases unmatched to any gene: 12. The CDR3 protein is CASSQDEAKRGLYNEQFF. CDR3 sequence (DNA): TGCGCCAGCAGCCAAGACGAGGCGAAGAGGGGGCTGTACAATGAGCAGTTCTTC.

This chain connects TRBV29-1 to TRBJ1-1; D may be TRBD1 (5 bases). The CDR3 covers 11 residues. With 6 bases removed from V and 2 bases from J, the gap between germline ends came to 7 bases. The germline gives CDR1 SQVTM, CDR2 ANQGSEA. CDR3 loop: CSVTANTEAFF. DNA for the CDR3: TGCAGCGTGACAGCTAACACTGAAGCTTTCTTT.

The V call is TRBV4-3, the J call TRBJ1-4; D unclear. Trimming removed 0 bases at V and 10 bases at J, with 15 bases between. The CDR3 covers 15 residues. Germline V lookup: CDR1 LGHNA, CDR2 YSLEER. This CDR3 reads CASSQEGGREVKLFF. The CDR3 DNA reads as TGCGCCAGCAGCCAAGAAGGAGGGCGGGAGGTAAAACTGTTTTTT.

The chain is built from TRBV6-5 and TRBJ2-3, with D possibly matching TRBD2 (6 bases). This CDR3 is built from 13 residues. V was clipped by 7 bases and J by 8 bases, with 16 bases between them. The V gene's germline CDR1 is MNHEY and CDR2 SVGAGI. The CDR3 sequence is CASTQPGTFTQYF. DNA for the CDR3: TGTGCCAGCACCCAGCCCGGGACTTTTACGCAGTATTTT.

The chain links TRBV5-1 to TRBJ2-7; the D is unclear. V lost 0 bases to trimming and J lost 2 bases, with 18 bases between them. Germline V gene data show CDR1 as SGHRS and CDR2 as YFSETQ. The CDR3 is made up of 17 amino acids. DNA of the CDR3: TGCGCCAGCAGCTTGGAGGGATTGGGGATCTCCGCCTACGAGCAGTACTTC. Its translation is CASSLEGLGISAYEQYF.

V gene TRBV27 combines with J gene TRBJ2-3, with 11 bases lining up with TRBD2. This CDR3 has 15 residues. Trimming took 5 bases from V and 3 from J; bases not matched to a gene: 4. Germline V gene sequence: CDR1 MNHEY, CDR2 SMNVEV (reference sequence). CDR3 nucleotide sequence: TGTGCCAGCAGTCCTCGGACTAGCGGGACAGATACGCAGTATTTT. This gives the protein CASSPRTSGTDTQYF.

Only one count was recorded for this clone. The CDR3 nucleotides read TGTGCCAGCAGTCCAGGGACAGCCCTGGGGACTGAAGCTTTCTTT. It encodes CASSPGTALGTEAFF. The rearrangement links TRBV28 to TRBJ1-1; TRBD1 matches at 7 bases. V was pared by 5 bases and J by 5 bases, with 11 bases of the junction left unmatched. Germline lookup yields CDR1 MDHEN and CDR2 SYDVKM. This CDR3 has 15 amino acids.

The gene calls are TRBV7-3 and TRBJ2-1; D ambiguous. The CDR3 extends over 12 amino acids. V was pared by 5 bases and J by 9 bases, with 11 bases between. CDR1 is SGHTA and CDR2 is FQGTGA in the germline V gene. Here the CDR3 reads CASSVTVGEQFF. The CDR3, as DNA: TGTGCCAGCAGCGTTACGGTGGGTGAGCAGTTCTTC.